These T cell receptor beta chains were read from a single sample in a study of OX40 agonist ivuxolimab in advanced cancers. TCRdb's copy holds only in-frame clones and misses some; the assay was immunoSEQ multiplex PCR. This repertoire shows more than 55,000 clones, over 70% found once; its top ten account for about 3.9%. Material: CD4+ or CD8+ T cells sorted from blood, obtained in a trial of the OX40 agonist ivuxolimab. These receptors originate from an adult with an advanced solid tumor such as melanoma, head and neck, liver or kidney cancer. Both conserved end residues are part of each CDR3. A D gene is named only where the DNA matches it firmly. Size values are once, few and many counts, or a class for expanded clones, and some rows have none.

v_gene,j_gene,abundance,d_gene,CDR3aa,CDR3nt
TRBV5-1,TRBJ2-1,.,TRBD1,CASRVGTGGTFFF,TGCGCCAGCAGGGTAGGGACAGGGGGAACGTTTTTCTTC
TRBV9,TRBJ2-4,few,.,CASSVESGHGDIQYF,TGTGCCAGCAGCGTAGAGTCCGGACACGGGGACATTCAGTACTTC
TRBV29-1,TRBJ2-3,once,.,CSVEVADTQYF,TGCAGCGTTGAAGTCGCAGATACGCAGTATTTT
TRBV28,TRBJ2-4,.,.,CASSQDPGRNIQYF,TGTGCCAGCAGTCAAGATCCGGGGCGAAACATTCAGTACTTC
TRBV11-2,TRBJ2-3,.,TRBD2,CASSSGGSGGYTDTQYF,TGTGCCAGCAGCTCCGGGGGAAGCGGGGGGTACACAGATACGCAGTATTTT
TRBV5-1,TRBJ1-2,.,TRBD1,CASSETGQPEGYTF,TGCGCCAGCAGCGAAACGGGACAGCCTGAAGGCTACACCTTC
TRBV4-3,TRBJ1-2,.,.,CASSQVRGGQYSYGYTF,TGCGCCAGCAGCCAAGTCCGAGGGGGGCAGTACTCCTATGGCTACACCTTC
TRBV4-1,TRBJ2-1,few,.,CASSRHASGAYNEQFF,TGCGCCAGCAGCCGCCACGCTTCGGGCGCCTACAATGAGCAGTTCTTC
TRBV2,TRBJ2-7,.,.,CASNPEAYEQYF,TGTGCCAGCAACCCAGAGGCCTACGAGCAGTACTTC
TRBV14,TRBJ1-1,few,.,CASSLQANTEAFF,TGTGCCAGCAGCCTACAGGCGAACACTGAAGCTTTCTTT
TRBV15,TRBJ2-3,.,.,CATSRDRGADTQYF,TGTGCCACCAGCAGAGATAGAGGGGCAGATACGCAGTATTTT
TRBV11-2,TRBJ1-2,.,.,CASSLGQATYGYTF,TGTGCCAGCAGCTTAGGACAGGCGACCTATGGCTACACCTTC
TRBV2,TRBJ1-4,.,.,CASSAGSELFF,TGTGCCAGCAGTGCCGGGAGTGAACTGTTTTTT
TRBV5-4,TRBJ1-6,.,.,CASSILQGNPPNSPLHF,TGTGCCAGCAGCATTTTACAGGGAAACCCGCCGAATTCACCCCTCCACTTT
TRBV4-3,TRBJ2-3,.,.,CASSQDFGPDTQYF,TGCGCCAGCAGCCAAGATTTTGGGCCAGATACGCAGTATTTT
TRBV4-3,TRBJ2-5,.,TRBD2,CASSQDLGGWETQYF,TGCGCCAGCAGCCAAGATCTGGGAGGGTGGGAGACCCAGTACTTC
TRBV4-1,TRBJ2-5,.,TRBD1,CASSQVRDRGREETQYF,TGCGCCAGCAGCCAAGTGCGTGACAGGGGGAGAGAGGAGACCCAGTACTTC
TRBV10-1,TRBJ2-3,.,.,CASRKTVTDTQYF,TGCGCCAGCAGAAAGACAGTCACAGATACGCAGTATTTT
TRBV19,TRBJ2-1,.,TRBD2,CASSIVSWREIGDEQFF,TGTGCCAGTAGTATAGTATCTTGGCGGGAGATTGGAGATGAGCAGTTCTTC
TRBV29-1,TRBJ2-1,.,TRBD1,CSVPTTGDYNEQFF,TGCAGCGTTCCTACCACAGGGGATTACAATGAGCAGTTCTTC
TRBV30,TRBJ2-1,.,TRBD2,CAWIALAGAGNEQFF,TGTGCCTGGATCGCACTAGCGGGAGCGGGGAATGAGCAGTTCTTC
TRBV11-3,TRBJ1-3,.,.,CASSFGNTIYF,TGTGCCAGCAGCTTTGGAAACACCATATATTTT
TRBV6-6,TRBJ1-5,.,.,CASRNGRVLGQPQHF,TGTGCCAGCAGAAACGGACGGGTATTAGGTCAGCCCCAGCATTTT
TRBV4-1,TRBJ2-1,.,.,CASSQDEGVGNEQFF,TGCGCCAGCAGCCAAGATGAAGGGGTGGGCAATGAGCAGTTCTTC
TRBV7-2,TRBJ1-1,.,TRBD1,CASLSSQGETEAFF,TGTGCCAGCCTAAGCTCCCAGGGGGAGACTGAAGCTTTCTTT
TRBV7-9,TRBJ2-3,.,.,CASSSPPGTSTDTQYF,TGTGCCAGCAGCTCACCCCCCGGGACTAGCACAGATACGCAGTATTTT
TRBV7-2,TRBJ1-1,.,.,CASSLTAGPNTEAFF,TGTGCCAGCAGCTTAACGGCCGGACCGAACACTGAAGCTTTCTTT
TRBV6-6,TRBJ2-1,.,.,CAIMSSYNEQFF,TGTGCGATTATGAGCTCCTACAATGAGCAGTTCTTC
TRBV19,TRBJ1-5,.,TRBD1,CASSVTGPNQPQHF,TGTGCCAGTAGTGTGACAGGGCCCAATCAGCCCCAGCATTTT
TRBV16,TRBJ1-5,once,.,CASSQLAFGNNQPQHF,TGTGCCAGCAGCCAATTGGCCTTTGGGAACAATCAGCCCCAGCATTTT
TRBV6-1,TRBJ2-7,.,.,CASSDLGVGSEQYF,TGTGCCAGCTCAGACCTAGGGGTCGGATCCGAGCAGTACTTC
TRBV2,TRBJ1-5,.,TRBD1,CASMGDRGGNQPQHF,TGTGCCAGCATGGGGGACAGGGGGGGAAATCAGCCCCAGCATTTT
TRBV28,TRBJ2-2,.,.,CASNPGSANTGELFF,TGTGCCAGCAACCCGGGGAGCGCGAACACCGGGGAGCTGTTTTTT
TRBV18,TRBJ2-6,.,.,CASSPPTSSGANVLTF,TGTGCCAGCTCACCACCTACTTCCTCTGGGGCCAACGTCCTGACTTTC
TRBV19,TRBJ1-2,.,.,CASSRRTATYGYTF,TGTGCCAGTAGCAGGCGGACAGCAACCTATGGCTACACCTTC
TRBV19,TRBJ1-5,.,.,CASSMGHKSNQPQHF,TGTGCCAGTAGTATGGGACATAAGAGCAATCAGCCCCAGCATTTT
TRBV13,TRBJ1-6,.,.,CASSLWAPQGSPLHF,TGTGCCAGCAGCTTATGGGCACCTCAAGGTTCACCCCTCCACTTT
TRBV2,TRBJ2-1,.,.,CASSDSQGTYNEQFF,TGTGCCAGCAGTGATAGCCAGGGCACCTACAATGAGCAGTTCTTC
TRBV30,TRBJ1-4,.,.,CAWSVSGEKLFF,TGTGCCTGGAGTGTAAGTGGGGAAAAACTGTTTTTT
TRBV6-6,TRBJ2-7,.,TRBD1,CASSVRMGDRGEQYF,TGTGCCAGCAGTGTACGAATGGGGGACAGAGGCGAGCAGTACTTC
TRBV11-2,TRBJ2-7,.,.,CASSLNIAGGNYEQYF,TGTGCCAGCAGCTTAAATATAGCCGGTGGAAACTACGAGCAGTACTTC
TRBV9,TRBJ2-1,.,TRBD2,CASSYLGLAGVAEQFF,TGTGCCAGCAGCTACCTGGGACTAGCGGGAGTCGCGGAGCAGTTCTTC
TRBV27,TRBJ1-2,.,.,CATLGTGNYGYTF,TGTGCCACCCTGGGTACTGGGAACTATGGCTACACCTTC
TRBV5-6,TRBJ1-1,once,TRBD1,CASTRTGLNTEAFF,TGTGCCAGCACGCGGACAGGGCTGAACACTGAAGCTTTCTTT
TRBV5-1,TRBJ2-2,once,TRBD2,CASSRTSGGGTGELFF,TGCGCCAGCAGCCGGACTAGCGGGGGAGGCACCGGGGAGCTGTTTTTT
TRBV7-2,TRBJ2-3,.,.,CASSLVYGGTDTQYF,TGTGCCAGCAGCTTAGTCTATGGCGGCACAGATACGCAGTATTTT
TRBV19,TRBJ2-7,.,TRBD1,CASTPSGGHPEYEQYF,TGTGCCAGTACTCCTTCAGGGGGCCACCCAGAATACGAGCAGTACTTC
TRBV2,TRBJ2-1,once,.,CASSEARGYPASYNEQFF,TGTGCCAGCAGTGAAGCACGGGGGTACCCCGCTTCCTACAATGAGCAGTTCTTC
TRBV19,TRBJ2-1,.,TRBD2,CASSILGLADNEQFF,TGTGCCAGTAGTATTCTAGGACTAGCGGACAATGAGCAGTTCTTC
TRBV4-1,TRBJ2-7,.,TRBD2,CASSRRTSGSTSYEQYF,TGCGCCAGCAGCCGGCGGACTAGCGGGAGTACTTCCTACGAGCAGTACTTC
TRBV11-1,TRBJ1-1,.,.,CASSFSGLGTEAFF,TGTGCCAGCAGCTTTTCCGGGTTGGGCACTGAAGCTTTCTTT
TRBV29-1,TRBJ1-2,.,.,CSVVMGSGYGYTF,TGCAGCGTTGTGATGGGGTCAGGCTATGGCTACACCTTC
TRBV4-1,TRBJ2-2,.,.,CASSPEWELFF,TGCGCCAGCAGCCCAGAGTGGGAGCTGTTTTTT
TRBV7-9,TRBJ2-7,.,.,CASRRDSHEQYF,TGTGCCAGCAGACGGGACTCTCACGAGCAGTACTTC
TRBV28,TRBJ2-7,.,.,CASSLAGTEQYF,TGTGCCAGCAGTTTAGCGGGGACCGAGCAGTACTTC
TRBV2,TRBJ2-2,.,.,CASRGTGTGELFF,TGTGCCAGCAGGGGGACGGGAACCGGGGAGCTGTTTTTT
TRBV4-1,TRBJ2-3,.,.,CASSQEGPPSTDTQYF,TGCGCCAGCAGCCAAGAGGGGCCCCCCAGCACAGATACGCAGTATTTT